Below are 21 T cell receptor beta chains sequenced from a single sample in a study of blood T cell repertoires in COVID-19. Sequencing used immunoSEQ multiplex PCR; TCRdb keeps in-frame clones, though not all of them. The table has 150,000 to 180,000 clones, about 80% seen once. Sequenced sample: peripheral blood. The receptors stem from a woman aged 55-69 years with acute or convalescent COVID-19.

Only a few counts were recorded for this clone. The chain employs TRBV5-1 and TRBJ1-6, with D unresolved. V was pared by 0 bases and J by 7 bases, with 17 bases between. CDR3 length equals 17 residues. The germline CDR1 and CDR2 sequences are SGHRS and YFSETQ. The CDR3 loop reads CASSLGSPGRINSPLHF. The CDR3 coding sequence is TGCGCCAGCAGCTTGGGCAGTCCAGGAAGAATAAATTCACCCCTCCACTTT.

The CDR3 DNA sequence: TGCGCCAGCAGCCCTCAGGGGGGAGACACCATATATTTT. It is translated as CASSPQGGDTIYF. The J gene is TRBJ1-3, the V gene TRBV5-1; 7 nucleotides agree with TRBD1. CDR1 and CDR2 (germline): SGHRS, YFSETQ. Unmatched junction bases numbered 6, after V lost 4 bases and J lost 8 bases. The CDR3 loop spans 13 amino acids. The complete variable domain, with remaining parts taken from reference TRBV5-1 and TRBJ1-3, reads KAGVTQTPRYLIKTRGQQVTLSCSPISGHRSVSWYQQTPGQGLQFLFEYFSETQRNKGNFPGRFSGRQFSNSRSEMNVSTLELGDSALYLCASSPQGGDTIYFGEGSWLTVV.

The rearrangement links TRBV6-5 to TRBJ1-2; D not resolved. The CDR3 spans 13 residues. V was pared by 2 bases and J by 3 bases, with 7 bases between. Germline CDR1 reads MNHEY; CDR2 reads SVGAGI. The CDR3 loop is CASSYAGDYGYTF. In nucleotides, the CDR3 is TGTGCCAGCAGTTACGCCGGGGACTATGGCTACACCTTC.

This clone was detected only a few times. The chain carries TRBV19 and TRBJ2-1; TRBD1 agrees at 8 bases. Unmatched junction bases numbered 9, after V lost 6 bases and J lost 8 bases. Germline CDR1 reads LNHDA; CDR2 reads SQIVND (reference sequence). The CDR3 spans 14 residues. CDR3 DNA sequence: TGTGCCAGTAGGGACAGGGCGAGGACCGATGAGCAGTTCTTC. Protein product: CASRDRARTDEQFF.

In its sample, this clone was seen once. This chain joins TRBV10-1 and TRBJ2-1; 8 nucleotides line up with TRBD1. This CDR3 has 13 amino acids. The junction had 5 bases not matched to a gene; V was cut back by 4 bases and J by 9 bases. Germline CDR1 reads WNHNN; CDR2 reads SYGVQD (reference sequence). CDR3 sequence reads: CASSGAGGIEQFF. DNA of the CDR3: TGCGCCAGCAGTGGGGCAGGGGGCATTGAGCAGTTCTTC.

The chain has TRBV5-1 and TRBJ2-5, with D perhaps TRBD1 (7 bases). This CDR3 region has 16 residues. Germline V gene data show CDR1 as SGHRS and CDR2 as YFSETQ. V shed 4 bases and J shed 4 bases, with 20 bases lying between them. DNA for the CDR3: TGCGCCAGCAGCCCCGCTCCAGGGGGGTTCGGAGAGACCCAGTACTTC. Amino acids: CASSPAPGGFGETQYF.

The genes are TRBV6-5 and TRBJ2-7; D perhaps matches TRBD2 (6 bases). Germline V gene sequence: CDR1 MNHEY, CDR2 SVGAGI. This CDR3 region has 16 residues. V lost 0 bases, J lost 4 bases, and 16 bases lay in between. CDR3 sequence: CASSYSNRGAGYEQYF. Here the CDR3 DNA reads TGTGCCAGCAGTTACTCGAATCGGGGCGCGGGATACGAGCAGTACTTC.

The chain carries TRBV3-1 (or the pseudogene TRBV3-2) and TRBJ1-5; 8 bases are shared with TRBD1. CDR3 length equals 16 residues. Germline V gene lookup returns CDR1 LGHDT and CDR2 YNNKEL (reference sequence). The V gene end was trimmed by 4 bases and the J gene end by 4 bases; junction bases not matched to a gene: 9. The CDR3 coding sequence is TGTGCCAGCAGCCCAGGACAGGGCACGGGAAATCAGCCCCAGCATTTT. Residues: CASSPGQGTGNQPQHF.

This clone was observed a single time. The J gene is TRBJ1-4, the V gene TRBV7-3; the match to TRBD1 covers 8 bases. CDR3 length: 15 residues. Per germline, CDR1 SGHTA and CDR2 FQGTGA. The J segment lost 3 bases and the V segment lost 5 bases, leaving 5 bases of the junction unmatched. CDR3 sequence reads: CASSVTGGPNEKLFF. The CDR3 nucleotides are TGTGCCAGCAGCGTTACAGGGGGGCCTAATGAAAAACTGTTTTTT.

DNA for the CDR3: TGTGCCAGCAGCTCCGACAGGGCGTCTGGAAACACCATATATTTT. Translated, it gives CASSSDRASGNTIYF. The J gene is TRBJ1-3, the V gene TRBV28; 7 nucleotides match TRBD1. The CDR3 sequence is 15 residues long. The junction had 6 bases not matched to a gene; V was cut back by 6 bases and J by 1 base. Germline V gene sequence: CDR1 MDHEN, CDR2 SYDVKM.

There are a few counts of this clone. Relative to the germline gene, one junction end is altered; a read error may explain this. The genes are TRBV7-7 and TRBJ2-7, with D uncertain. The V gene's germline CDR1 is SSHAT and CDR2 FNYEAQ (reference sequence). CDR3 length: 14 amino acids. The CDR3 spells CASSLYPGSYEQYF. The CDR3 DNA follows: TGTGCTAGCAGCTTGTACCCGGGCTCCTACGAGCAGTACTTC.

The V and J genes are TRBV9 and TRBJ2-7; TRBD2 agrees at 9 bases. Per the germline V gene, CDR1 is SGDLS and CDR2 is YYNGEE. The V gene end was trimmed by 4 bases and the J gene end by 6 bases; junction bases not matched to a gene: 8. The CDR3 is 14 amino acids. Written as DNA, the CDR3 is TGTGCCAGCAGCCCAGGGGCGGGGGGGCTCGAGCAGTACTTC. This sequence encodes CASSPGAGGLEQYF.

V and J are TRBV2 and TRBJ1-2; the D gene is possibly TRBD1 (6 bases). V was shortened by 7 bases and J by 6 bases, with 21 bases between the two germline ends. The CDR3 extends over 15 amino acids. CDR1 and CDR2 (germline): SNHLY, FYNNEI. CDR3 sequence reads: CASILDRGSDHGYTF. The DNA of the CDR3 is TGTGCCAGCATCCTGGACAGAGGGTCCGACCATGGCTACACCTTC.

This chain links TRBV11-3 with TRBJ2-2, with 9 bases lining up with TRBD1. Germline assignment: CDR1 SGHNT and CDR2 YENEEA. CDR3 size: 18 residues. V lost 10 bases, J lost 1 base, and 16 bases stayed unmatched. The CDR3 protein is CATEQPSHRGLNTGELFF. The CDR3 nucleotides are TGTGCCACCGAGCAGCCGAGCCACAGGGGGCTGAACACCGGGGAGCTGTTTTTT.

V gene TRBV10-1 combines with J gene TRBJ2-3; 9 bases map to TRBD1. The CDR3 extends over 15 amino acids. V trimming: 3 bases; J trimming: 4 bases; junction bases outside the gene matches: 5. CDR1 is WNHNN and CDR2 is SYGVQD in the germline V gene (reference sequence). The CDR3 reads CASSETGTGPDTQYF. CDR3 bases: TGCGCCAGCAGTGAAACCGGGACAGGGCCAGATACGCAGTATTTT.

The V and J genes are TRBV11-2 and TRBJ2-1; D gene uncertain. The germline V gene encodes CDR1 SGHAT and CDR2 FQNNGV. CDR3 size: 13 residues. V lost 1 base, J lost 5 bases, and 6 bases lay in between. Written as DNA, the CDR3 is TGTGCCAGCAGCTTAGTGCGCAACAATGAGCAGTTCTTC. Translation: CASSLVRNNEQFF.

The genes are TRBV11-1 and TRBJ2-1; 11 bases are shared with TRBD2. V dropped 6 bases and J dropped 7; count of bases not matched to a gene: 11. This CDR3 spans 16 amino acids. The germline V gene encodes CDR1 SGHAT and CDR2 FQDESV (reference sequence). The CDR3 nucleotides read TGTGCCAGCAGACCGACTAGCGGGGCCGCGGGGAATGAGCAGTTCTTC. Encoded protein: CASRPTSGAAGNEQFF.

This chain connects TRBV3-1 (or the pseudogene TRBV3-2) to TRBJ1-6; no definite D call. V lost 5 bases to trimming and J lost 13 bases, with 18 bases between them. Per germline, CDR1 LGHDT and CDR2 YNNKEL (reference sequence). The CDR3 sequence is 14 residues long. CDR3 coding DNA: TGTGCCAGCAGCACCGGGAGAGCCCGGTCTCCCCTCCACTTT. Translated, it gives CASSTGRARSPLHF.

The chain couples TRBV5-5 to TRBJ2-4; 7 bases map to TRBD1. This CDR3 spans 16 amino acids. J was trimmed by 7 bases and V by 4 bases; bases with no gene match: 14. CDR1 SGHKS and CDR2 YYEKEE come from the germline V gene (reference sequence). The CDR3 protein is CASSRQFDGTVNIQYF. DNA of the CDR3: TGTGCCAGCAGCCGACAATTCGACGGGACAGTCAACATTCAGTACTTC. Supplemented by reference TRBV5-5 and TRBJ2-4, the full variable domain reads DAGVTQSPTHLIKTRGQQVTLRCSPISGHKSVSWYQQVLGQGPQFIFQYYEKEERGRGNFPDRFSARQFPNYSSELNVNALLLGDSALYLCASSRQFDGTVNIQYFGAGTRLSVL.

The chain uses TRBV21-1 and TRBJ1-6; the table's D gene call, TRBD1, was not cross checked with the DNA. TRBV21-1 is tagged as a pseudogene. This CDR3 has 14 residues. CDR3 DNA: TGTGCCAGCAGACGCAGGGTGAGAAATTCACCCCTCCACTTT. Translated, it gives CASRRRVRNSPLHF.

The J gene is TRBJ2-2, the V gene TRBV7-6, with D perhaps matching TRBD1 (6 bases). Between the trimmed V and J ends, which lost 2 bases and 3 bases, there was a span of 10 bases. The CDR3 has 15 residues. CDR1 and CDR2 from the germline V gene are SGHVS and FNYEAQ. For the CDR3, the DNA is TGTGCCAGCAGCTTAATACAGGGTGACACCGGGGAGCTGTTTTTT. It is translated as CASSLIQGDTGELFF.